These 21 T cell receptor beta chains were all obtained from the same sample, sequenced in a study of OX40 agonist ivuxolimab in advanced cancers. Produced via immunoSEQ multiplex PCR; TCRdb's table is partial and in-frame only. The table shows tens of thousands of clones, with roughly 84% occurring only once. This specimen consisted of CD4+ or CD8+ T cells sorted from blood, obtained in a trial of the OX40 agonist ivuxolimab. These receptors were collected from an adult with an advanced solid tumor such as melanoma, head and neck, liver or kidney cancer.

The chain joins TRBV6-5 to TRBJ2-2; 7 bases align to TRBD1. Per the germline V gene, CDR1 is MNHEY and CDR2 is SVGAGI. V shed 7 bases, J shed 6 bases, and the junction held 5 bases outside the gene matches. This CDR3 spans 13 amino acids. The DNA of the CDR3 is TGTGCCAGCATCGGGCAGGGGGCCGGGGAGCTGTTTTTT. Translation gives CASIGQGAGELFF.

V gene TRBV27 combines with J gene TRBJ1-5; 11 nucleotides align to TRBD1. V was clipped by 6 bases and J by 0 bases; unmatched bases: 10. The CDR3 consists of 18 residues. CDR1 MNHEY and CDR2 SMNVEV come from the germline V gene (reference sequence). The CDR3 region is CASRDGTGGGNSNQPQHF. As DNA, the CDR3 is TGTGCCAGCAGAGACGGGACAGGGGGGGGAAATAGCAATCAGCCCCAGCATTTT.

Turning to this clone: The same CDR3 can be traced to other DNA sequences in this sample. The V and J genes are TRBV5-1 and TRBJ1-1, with TRBD1 identical over 9 bases. Per germline, CDR1 SGHRS and CDR2 YFSETQ. The length of the CDR3 is 16 residues. With 4 bases clipped from V and 1 base from J, the junction kept 8 bases outside the gene matches. CDR3 coding DNA: TGCGCCAGCAGCACCGGGGCGGGACAGGGGAACACTGAAGCTTTCTTT. It codes for CASSTGAGQGNTEAFF.

V and J are TRBV7-7 and TRBJ2-3, with TRBD2 matching 9 bases. CDR1 and CDR2 (germline): SSHAT, FNYEAQ (reference sequence). CDR3 length equals 15 residues. V lost 2 bases to trimming and J lost 6 bases; unmatched junction nucleotides: 6. Written as DNA, the CDR3 is TGTGCCAGCAGCTTAAGCGCGGGGGGGCGGGATACGCAGTATTTT. Translation: CASSLSAGGRDTQYF.

Only one count was recorded for this clone. The genes are TRBV7-9 and TRBJ1-1; D perhaps matches TRBD1 (5 bases). The CDR3 consists of 15 residues. CDR1 is SEHNR, CDR2 FQNEAQ, per germline (reference sequence). V lost 1 base to trimming and J lost 10 bases, with 19 bases between them. The CDR3 here is CASSLETRPGGAAFF. CDR3 coding DNA: TGTGCCAGCAGCTTAGAGACGCGACCCGGGGGTGCAGCTTTCTTT.

This rearrangement joins TRBV6-4 to TRBJ1-2, with a possible D match to TRBD1 (6 bases). The CDR3 extends over 12 amino acids. Germline V lookup: CDR1 MRHNA, CDR2 SNTAGT. Trimming took 7 bases from V and 5 from J, leaving 11 bases between them. The CDR3 protein is CASKDRGYGYTF. The DNA of the CDR3 is TGTGCCAGCAAGGACAGAGGATATGGCTACACCTTC.

The chain combines TRBV19 with TRBJ2-7, with 8 bases identical to TRBD1. Germline lookup yields CDR1 LNHDA and CDR2 SQIVND (reference sequence). The CDR3 spans 15 residues. V was clipped by 10 bases and J by 6 bases; unmatched bases: 17. The chain's CDR3 is CATRQGLNQLGEQYF. The CDR3 region has the DNA TGTGCCACTCGACAGGGGCTGAATCAGTTGGGCGAGCAGTACTTC.

The CDR3 loop is CASSPDPRENYGYTF. In nucleotides, the CDR3 is TGTGCCAGCAGCCCGGACCCCAGGGAGAACTATGGCTACACCTTC. The rearrangement links TRBV14 to TRBJ1-2; tentatively, D is TRBD1 (5 bases). The ends were cut back, 4 bases at V and 2 bases at J, with 14 bases in the middle. This CDR3 comprises 15 residues. Germline CDR1 and CDR2: SGHDN and FVKESK.

The gene calls are TRBV5-1 and TRBJ2-5; 7 bases align to TRBD1. The CDR3 sequence is 17 residues long. Trimming removed 2 bases from V and 5 bases from J; junction bases left unmatched: 15. The V gene's germline CDR1 is SGHRS and CDR2 YFSETQ. The CDR3 nucleotides read TGCGCCAGCAGCTTTCGTCCCTCTTCGGGACAGTCGGAGACCCAGTACTTC. Protein sequence: CASSFRPSSGQSETQYF. Full variable domain (outside the CDR3, taken from reference TRBV5-1 and TRBJ2-5): KAGVTQTPRYLIKTRGQQVTLSCSPISGHRSVSWYQQTPGQGLQFLFEYFSETQRNKGNFPGRFSGRQFSNSRSEMNVSTLELGDSALYLCASSFRPSSGQSETQYFGPGTRLLVL.

The V call is TRBV7-6, the J call TRBJ2-5, with 10 bases aligning to TRBD2. Germline-derived CDR1 and CDR2 are SGHVS and FNYEAQ. V dropped 6 bases and J dropped 4; count of bases not matched to a gene: 5. The CDR3 extends over 14 amino acids. CDR3 coding DNA: TGTGCCAGCAGTTTGAGCGGGGGGGTAGAGACCCAGTACTTC. Translating gives CASSLSGGVETQYF.

The rearrangement joins TRBV10-3 to TRBJ2-7; unclear D gene. The CDR3 contains 12 residues. V lost 2 bases, J lost 5 bases, and 7 bases lay in between. Germline-derived CDR1 and CDR2 are ENHRY and SYGVKD. CDR3 sequence reads: CAISEEDDEQYF. In DNA form, the CDR3 reads TGTGCCATCAGTGAGGAAGACGACGAGCAGTACTTC.

This sequence joins TRBV10-1 and TRBJ1-2; D call uncertain. This CDR3 contains 14 residues. V lost 2 bases and J lost 7, with 14 bases in between. CDR1 and CDR2 from the germline V gene are WNHNN and SYGVQD (reference sequence). Here the CDR3 DNA reads TGCGCCAGCAGTGAGAGTCCGGGGAGGTCTGGCTACACCTTC. Translation: CASSESPGRSGYTF.

V and J are TRBV6-5 and TRBJ1-6, with a possible D match to TRBD1 (6 bases). Trimming cost V 6 bases and J 5 bases, with 11 bases left between them. The germline CDR1 and CDR2 sequences are MNHEY and SVGAGI. The CDR3 contains 14 residues. The CDR3 loop reads CASRKQGNNSPLHF. In DNA form, the CDR3 reads TGTGCCAGCAGGAAACAGGGTAATAATTCACCCCTCCACTTT.

This sequence joins TRBV27 and TRBJ1-2, with TRBD1 matching 12 bases. Germline-derived CDR1 and CDR2 are MNHEY and SMNVEV (reference sequence). The CDR3 has 16 residues. V was pared by 5 bases and J by 8 bases, with 12 bases of the junction left unmatched. DNA of the CDR3: TGTGCCAGCAGTACCTATCAGGGACAGGGGGCGGGAGGCTACACCTTC. It translates to CASSTYQGQGAGGYTF.

The V and J genes are TRBV7-9 and TRBJ1-2; D is ambiguous. The CDR3 consists of 13 residues. Germline V lookup: CDR1 SEHNR, CDR2 FQNEAQ (reference sequence). V was clipped by 3 bases and J by 5 bases, with 10 bases between them. The CDR3 spells CASSLGKGYGYTF. The CDR3 region has the DNA TGTGCCAGCAGCTTGGGTAAAGGGTATGGCTACACCTTC. Full variable domain (outside the CDR3, taken from reference TRBV7-9 and TRBJ1-2): DTGVSQNPRHKITKRGQNVTFRCDPISEHNRLYWYRQTLGQGPEFLTYFQNEAQLEKSRLLSDRFSAERPKGSFSTLEIQRTEQGDSAMYLCASSLGKGYGYTFGSGTRLTVV.

The chain recombines TRBV19 with TRBJ2-3; the D gene is possibly TRBD1 (7 bases). Trimming shortened V by 6 bases and J by 8 bases, and 21 bases separated the two germline ends. This CDR3 spans 15 amino acids. Germline V gene lookup returns CDR1 LNHDA and CDR2 SQIVND (reference sequence). The CDR3 loop is CASSRRVGGQTTQYF. CDR3 DNA: TGTGCCAGTAGCCGCCGGGTGGGGGGACAGACTACGCAGTATTTT.

This rearrangement joins TRBV5-1 to TRBJ1-2; D remains unclear. V gave up 5 bases and J gave up 2 bases, with 13 bases separating them. From germline, CDR1 is SGHRS and CDR2 YFSETQ. The CDR3 consists of 14 residues. Here the CDR3 reads CASSITPANYGYTF. The CDR3 coding sequence is TGCGCCAGCAGTATAACCCCGGCAAACTATGGCTACACCTTC. Supplemented by reference TRBV5-1 and TRBJ1-2, the full variable domain reads KAGVTQTPRYLIKTRGQQVTLSCSPISGHRSVSWYQQTPGQGLQFLFEYFSETQRNKGNFPGRFSGRQFSNSRSEMNVSTLELGDSALYLCASSITPANYGYTFGSGTRLTVV.

The genes are TRBV30 and TRBJ1-3, with D possibly matching TRBD1 (5 bases). The CDR3 sequence is 14 residues long. Between the trimmed V and J ends, which lost 0 bases and 1 base, there was a span of 7 bases. Germline V CDR1 and CDR2: GTSNPN, SVGIG (reference sequence). The CDR3 is CAWSVGGSGNTIYF. In nucleotides, the CDR3 is TGTGCCTGGAGTGTTGGGGGATCTGGAAACACCATATATTTT.

The chain carries TRBV4-1 and TRBJ2-2; weak D call: TRBD1 (5 bases). CDR3 length: 15 residues. Trimming took off 4 bases at V and 6 bases at J, with 15 bases between the two ends. Germline V lookup: CDR1 MGHRA, CDR2 YSYEKL. The CDR3 region has the DNA TGCGCCAGCAGCCTAGCAGGGTTAATAGCCGGGGAGCTGTTTTTT. The encoded protein is CASSLAGLIAGELFF.

The chain is built from TRBV5-6 and TRBJ1-3; D perhaps matches TRBD1 (6 bases). CDR1 and CDR2 from the germline V gene are SGHDT and YYEEEE. The CDR3 sequence is 15 residues long. Trimming removed 0 bases from V and 4 bases from J, with 11 bases in between. The CDR3 DNA reads TGTGCCAGCAGCTTGGGGGATGACAGGGGAAACACCATATATTTT. It yields the protein CASSLGDDRGNTIYF.

The V gene is TRBV7-3, the J gene TRBJ2-2; 7 nucleotides line up with TRBD1. Trimming cost V 5 bases and J 4 bases; bases outside gene matches: 4. The CDR3 spans 14 residues. CDR1 is SGHTA, CDR2 FQGTGA, per germline. For the CDR3, the DNA is TGTGCCAGCAGCACTCGGACAGGCACCGGGGAGCTGTTTTTT. The encoded protein is CASSTRTGTGELFF.